This T cell receptor beta chain was sequenced in a study of cytomegalovirus exposure and HLA in healthy donors. Regarding this clone: What it recognizes is unknown.

This table comes from immunoSEQ multiplex PCR, and its TCRdb copy is limited to in-frame clones, with some not included. Here the sample spans 150,000 to 200,000 clones, around 84% being singletons. Points from the study as a whole: Cytomegalovirus association was listed for approximately 150 TCR beta chains. In vitro confirmation showed three CMV-associated chains to be CMV antigen specific. Reportedly, cytomegalovirus status was diagnosed with high sensitivity and specificity.

The sequence came from a man aged 18 to 29 in good health and CMV-seropositive. The sequencing sample was made of PBMCs.

CDR3 amino acids: CASSLSAGAQETQYF. CDR3 bases: TGTGCCAGCAGTTTATCGGCAGGTGCCCAAGAGACCCAGTACTTC. The genes are TRBV28 and TRBJ2-5; D ambiguous. V lost 1 base, J lost 1 base, and 10 bases lay in between. Germline CDR1 and CDR2: MDHEN and SYDVKM. The CDR3 runs to 15 residues. Together with reference TRBV28 and TRBJ2-5, the CDR3 gives the full variable domain: DVKVTQSSRYLVKRTGEKVFLECVQDMDHENMFWYRQDPGLGLRLIYFSYDVKMKEKGDIPEGYSVSREKKERFSLILESASTNQTSMYLCASSLSAGAQETQYFGPGTRLLVL.